This TCR beta chain was captured in a study of T cells in Graves' hyperthyroidism and ophthalmopathy (dated by TCRdb to about 2019). General notes on the study: Peripheral blood samples were taken at initial diagnosis, before any treatment was given. After blood sampling, hyperthyroidism patients were treated with methimazole at a starting dose of 30 mg daily, and ophthalmopathy patients were treated with high-dose intravenous methylprednisolone. The roughly 90 discovery patients were divided at random into training and test sets in a 7:3 ratio. In addition, the study compared T-cell repertoires in thyroid tissue and in blood from six Graves' hyperthyroidism patients. A discovery cohort of about a hundred patients, roughly 45 with Graves' ophthalmopathy and roughly 59 with stable Graves' hyperthyroidism, was used to find distinguishing TCR V-J signatures. According to the paper, TCR Vbeta CDR3 sequencing was carried out on 135 peripheral blood samples, which came from under 50 ophthalmopathy, some 73 hyperthyroidism and roughly 17 progressor patients. Prospective prediction of ophthalmopathy was tested in an independent validation cohort consisting of some 19 hyperthyroidism patients and some 15 patients who later progressed to ophthalmopathy. The paper's findings and limits, for the study overall: In cross-validation, a model built on a 13 V-J signature told ophthalmopathy apart from stable hyperthyroidism with over 85% sensitivity and around 84% specificity, and in testing the same model reached 80%/75%. In validation, the model predicted progression to ophthalmopathy with approximately 71% sensitivity and approximately 78% specificity, a median of about 6 months before onset. Most expanded thyroid clonotypes (frequency above 0.001) were also detected in blood, suggesting blood repertoires may reflect thyroid immune responses. No statistical method was used to fix the sample size in advance, and group allocation was not hidden from the investigators.

This clonotype was counted a few times. The target of this receptor is not known. Base qualities are not provided; no much larger clone lies one nucleotide away. The TCR beta CDR3 regions were amplified from RNA transcripts. A first-round RT-PCR of the TCR CDR3 used the HTBI primer set with the Qiagen OneStep RT-PCR kit. Libraries were constructed in a second round of multiplex PCR, after which size selection and purification were carried out. The libraries were sequenced on an Illumina HiSeq2000 using paired-end 100 bp reads. For the original study's pipeline: SOAPnuke was used to process the raw data, removing reads that contained adapters or uncalled bases, had a mean Phred below 15, or lacked an exact match to the constant primer or identifier. High-quality paired reads were merged using COPE v1.2.5, and each unique nucleotide sequence was defined as a clonotype. MiTCR v1.1 was used to align the clonotypes against IMGT TRBV, TRBD and TRBJ reference segments. Analysis was restricted to V-J combinations with a frequency above 0.0001, which covered just over 98% of repertoires. The TCS score was defined as the ratio of F50 (clonal expansion) to E x V (chaos), calculated using BLOSUM62-based TCRdist between CDR3 peptides within each V-J. Welch's t-statistics and random forest reduced roughly 500 V-J features to 10 to 15, which were used in a naive Bayes classifier (R e1071). TCRdb passed the public sequencing reads through fastp at Q25 and MiXCR, retaining productive beta sequences. Each CDR3 protein appears once, grouped with its most common genes and DNA. The V and J calls follow TCRdb's processing rather than the paper's. This sample is represented by 600,000 to 850,000 distinct CDR3 sequences; 18% of them were singletons. The ten top clones hold approximately 15% of the sample.

The hyperthyroidism patients were between 18 and 65 years old and newly diagnosed, with a disease duration of less than 2 months. Exclusion was applied to patients with uncontrolled infections, other autoimmune diseases, pregnancy or lactation. Clinical symptoms, serum thyroxine and TRAb, thyroid ultrasound, and orbital computed tomography formed the basis for the diagnoses. Blood from progressor patients was collected at the time of first diagnosis with hyperthyroidism, before any ophthalmopathy symptoms had appeared. PBMCs were separated from roughly 9.6 ml of fresh peripheral blood using Ficoll-Paque density gradient centrifugation. Progressor patients were first diagnosed with Graves' hyperthyroidism and then developed ophthalmopathy during follow-up. Trizol reagent was used to extract total RNA, and RNA quality was then checked on an Agilent 2100 Bioanalyzer. The receptor's source is a woman between 50 and 59 years old with Graves' hyperthyroidism that later progressed to Graves' ophthalmopathy. The material sequenced was blood.

The encoded CDR3 is CASRLTAGTAYSNQPQHF. The sequenced DNA: TGTGCCAGCAGACTCACGGCCGGGACAGCGTATAGCAATCAGCCCCAGCATTTT. Rearrangement joined TRBV5-5 to TRBJ1-5; 7 of the junction bases match TRBD1. V lost 5 bases and J lost 0 bases, and the count of bases not matched to a germline gene is 14. The CDR3 runs 18 amino acids, cysteine and phenylalanine included. Only the CDR3 portion is preserved as DNA: 54 bases, with reading frame beginning at the first base. As encoded in the germline V gene (reference sequence), CDR1 is SGHKS while CDR2 is YYEKEE.